The next 9 T cell receptor beta chains were all read from a single sample in a study of T cell responses to AZD1222 COVID-19 vaccine. Profiled with immunoSEQ multiplex PCR; TCRdb holds only in-frame clones, not every one. The sample consists of roughly 140,000 clones, 94% of them appearing once. Sequenced material: peripheral blood, taken on day 0 of AZD1222 vaccination. These receptors all stem from an adult in good health.

V usage is TRBV28 and J usage is TRBJ1-5; possible D gene TRBD1, 5 bases. CDR3 size: 17 residues. V was cut by 2 bases and J by 2 bases, with 16 bases left in between. Germline lookup yields CDR1 MDHEN and CDR2 SYDVKM. DNA of the CDR3: TGTGCCAGCAGTTTACCCGGGAAGGACATACGCAATCAGCCCCAGCATTTT. Translation gives CASSLPGKDIRNQPQHF.

The gene calls are TRBV10-3 and TRBJ2-7, with D possibly matching TRBD2 (6 bases). V was pared by 0 bases and J by 7 bases, with 7 bases between. From germline, CDR1 is ENHRY and CDR2 SYGVKD. The CDR3 length is 12 residues. DNA of the CDR3: TGTGCCATCAGTGAGTCCGGGAGAGAGCAGTACGTC. Translation gives CAISESGREQYV.

This chain uses TRBV5-8 with TRBJ2-1; D is uncertain. Between the trimmed V and J ends, which lost 5 bases and 9 bases, there was a span of 15 bases. The CDR3 runs to 13 residues. The V gene's germline CDR1 is SGHTS and CDR2 YDEGEE. The CDR3 sequence: CASSRSRTGEQFF. In DNA, the CDR3 is TGTGCCAGCAGTCGGAGCAGGACGGGTGAGCAGTTCTTC. The full variable domain, rest sourced from reference TRBV5-8 and TRBJ2-1, is EAGVTQSPTHLIKTRGQQATLRCSPISGHTSVYWYQQALGLGLQFLLWYDEGEERNRGNFPPRFSGRQFPNYSSELNVNALELEDSALYLCASSRSRTGEQFFGPGTRLTVL.

The chain carries TRBV24-1 and TRBJ2-3; 9 positions match TRBD2. With V trimmed by 2 bases and J by 6 bases, 5 bases remained unmatched. The CDR3 spans 15 residues. Looked up from germline, CDR1 is KGHDR and CDR2 is SFDVKD. The CDR3 DNA is TGTGCCACCAGTGATTACTTTAGCGGGGGTGATACGCAGTATTTT. It codes for CATSDYFSGGDTQYF.

The chain combines TRBV6-2 or TRBV6-3 with TRBJ2-3; D remains unclear. V was clipped by 2 bases and J by 5 bases, with 5 bases between them. The CDR3 consists of 12 residues. CDR1 MNHEY and CDR2 SVGEGT come from the germline V gene. In DNA, the CDR3 is TGTGCCAGCAGTTACCCGAGAGATACGCAGTATTTT. Its translation: CASSYPRDTQYF.

The chain joins TRBV28 to TRBJ1-1, with D perhaps matching TRBD1 (5 bases). V was pared by 6 bases and J by 3 bases, with 11 bases between. CDR3 length: 13 residues. The germline V gene has CDR1 MDHEN and CDR2 SYDVKM. The CDR3 DNA reads as TGTGCCAGCAGATCCCCGGGGGACACTGAAGCTTTCTTT. This gives the protein CASRSPGDTEAFF.

The V call is TRBV4-2, the J call TRBJ2-7; 8 positions match TRBD1. Per the germline V gene, CDR1 is LGHNA and CDR2 is YNFKEQ. CDR3 size: 16 residues. The V and J ends lost 0 bases and 3 bases, in that order; junction bases with no gene match: 7. Written as DNA, the CDR3 is TGTGCCAGCAGCCAAGATCCTGGACAGGGATACTACGAGCAGTACGTC. Its protein product is CASSQDPGQGYYEQYV.

The rearrangement joins TRBV18 to TRBJ2-7, with TRBD1 matching 11 bases. The CDR3 consists of 15 residues. V lost 5 bases, J lost 1 base, and 4 bases stayed unmatched. From germline, CDR1 is KGHSH and CDR2 LQKENI. CDR3 DNA: TGTGCCAGCTCAATGGGACAGGGGGAGTCCTACGAGCAGTACGTC. Its translation: CASSMGQGESYEQYV.

This chain uses TRBV6-2 or TRBV6-3 with TRBJ2-3; D might be TRBD2 (6 bases). The CDR3 has 13 residues. The V end lost 4 bases, the J end lost 8 bases, and 13 bases lay between the germline ends. Germline assignment: CDR1 MNHEY and CDR2 SVGEGT. CDR3 region: CASSLGLPSTQYF. The CDR3 DNA reads as TGTGCCAGCAGTTTAGGACTACCAAGTACGCAGTATTTT.